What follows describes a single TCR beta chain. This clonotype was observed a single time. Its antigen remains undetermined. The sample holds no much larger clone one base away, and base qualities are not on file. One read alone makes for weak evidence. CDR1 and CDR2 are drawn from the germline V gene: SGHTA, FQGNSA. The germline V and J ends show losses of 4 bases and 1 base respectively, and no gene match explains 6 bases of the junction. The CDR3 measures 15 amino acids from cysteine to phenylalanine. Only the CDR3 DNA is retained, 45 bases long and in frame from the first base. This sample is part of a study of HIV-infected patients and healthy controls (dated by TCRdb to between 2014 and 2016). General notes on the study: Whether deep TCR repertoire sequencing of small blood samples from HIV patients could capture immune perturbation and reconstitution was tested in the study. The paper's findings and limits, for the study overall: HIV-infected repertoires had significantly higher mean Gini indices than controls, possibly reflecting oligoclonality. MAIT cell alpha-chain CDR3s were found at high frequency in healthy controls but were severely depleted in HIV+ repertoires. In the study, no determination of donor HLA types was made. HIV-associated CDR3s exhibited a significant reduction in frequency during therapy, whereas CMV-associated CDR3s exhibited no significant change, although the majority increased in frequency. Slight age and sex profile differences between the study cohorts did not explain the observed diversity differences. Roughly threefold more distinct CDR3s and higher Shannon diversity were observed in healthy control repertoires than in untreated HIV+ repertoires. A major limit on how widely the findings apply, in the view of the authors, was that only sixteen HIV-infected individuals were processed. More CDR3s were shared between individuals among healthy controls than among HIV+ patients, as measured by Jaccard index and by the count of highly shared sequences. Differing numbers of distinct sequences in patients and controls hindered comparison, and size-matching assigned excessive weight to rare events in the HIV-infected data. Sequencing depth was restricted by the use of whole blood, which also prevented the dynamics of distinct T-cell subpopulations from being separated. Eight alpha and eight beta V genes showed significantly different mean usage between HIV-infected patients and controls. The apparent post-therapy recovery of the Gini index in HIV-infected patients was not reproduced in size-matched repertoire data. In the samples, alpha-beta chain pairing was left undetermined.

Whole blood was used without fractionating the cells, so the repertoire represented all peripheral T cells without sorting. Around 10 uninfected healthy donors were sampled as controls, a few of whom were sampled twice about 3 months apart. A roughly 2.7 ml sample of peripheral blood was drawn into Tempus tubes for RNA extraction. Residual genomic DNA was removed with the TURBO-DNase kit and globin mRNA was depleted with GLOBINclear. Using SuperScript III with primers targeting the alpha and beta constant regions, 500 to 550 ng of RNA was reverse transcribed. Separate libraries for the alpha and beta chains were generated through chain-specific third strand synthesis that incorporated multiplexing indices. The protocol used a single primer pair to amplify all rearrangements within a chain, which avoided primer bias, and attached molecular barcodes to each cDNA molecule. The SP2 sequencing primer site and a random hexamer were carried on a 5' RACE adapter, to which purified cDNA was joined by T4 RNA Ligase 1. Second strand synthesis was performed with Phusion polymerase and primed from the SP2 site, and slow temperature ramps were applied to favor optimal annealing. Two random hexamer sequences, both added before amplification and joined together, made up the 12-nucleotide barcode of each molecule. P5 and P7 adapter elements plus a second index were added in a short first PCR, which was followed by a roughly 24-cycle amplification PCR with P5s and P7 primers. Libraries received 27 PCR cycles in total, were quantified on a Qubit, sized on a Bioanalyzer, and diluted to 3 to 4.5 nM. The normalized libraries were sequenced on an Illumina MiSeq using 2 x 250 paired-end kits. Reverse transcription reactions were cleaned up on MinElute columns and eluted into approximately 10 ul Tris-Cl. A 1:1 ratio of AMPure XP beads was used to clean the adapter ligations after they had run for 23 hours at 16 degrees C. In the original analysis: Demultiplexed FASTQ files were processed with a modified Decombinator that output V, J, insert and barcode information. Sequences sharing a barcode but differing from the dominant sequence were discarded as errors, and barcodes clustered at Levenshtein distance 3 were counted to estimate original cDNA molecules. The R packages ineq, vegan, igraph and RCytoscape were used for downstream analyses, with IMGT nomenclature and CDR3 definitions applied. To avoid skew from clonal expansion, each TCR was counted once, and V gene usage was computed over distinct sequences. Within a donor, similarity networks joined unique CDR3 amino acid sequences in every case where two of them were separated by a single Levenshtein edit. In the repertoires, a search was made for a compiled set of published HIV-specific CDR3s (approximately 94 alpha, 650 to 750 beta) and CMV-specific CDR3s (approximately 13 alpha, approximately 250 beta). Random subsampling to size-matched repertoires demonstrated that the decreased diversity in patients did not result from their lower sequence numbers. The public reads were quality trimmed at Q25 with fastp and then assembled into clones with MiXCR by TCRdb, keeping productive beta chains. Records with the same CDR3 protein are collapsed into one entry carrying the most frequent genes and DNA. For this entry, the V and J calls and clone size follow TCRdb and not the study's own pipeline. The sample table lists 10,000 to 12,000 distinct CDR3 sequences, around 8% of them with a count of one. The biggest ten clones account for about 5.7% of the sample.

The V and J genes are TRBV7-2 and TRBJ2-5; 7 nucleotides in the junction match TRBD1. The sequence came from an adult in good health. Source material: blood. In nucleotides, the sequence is TGTGCCAGCAGCTCGACGGGACAGTTCCAAGAGACCCAGTACTTC. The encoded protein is CASSSTGQFQETQYF. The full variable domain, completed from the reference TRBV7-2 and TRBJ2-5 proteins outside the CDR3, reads GAGVSQSPSNKVTEKGKDVELRCDPISGHTALYWYRQSLGQGLEFLIYFQGNSAPDKSGLPSDRFSAERTGGSVSTLTIQRTQQEDSAVYLCASSSTGQFQETQYFGPGTRLLVL.